This TCR beta chain appears in the sequencing data of a study of cytomegalovirus exposure and HLA in healthy donors (dated by TCRdb to about 2017). Study-level background: In an earlier analysis of some 550 of the donors, about 260 Gb of sequence data and approximately 120 million unique TCR beta sequences from roughly 180 million T cells were reported. An early release covering about 600 HLA-typed donors comprised 250 to 350 gigabases of sequencing data and tens of millions of unique TCR sequences. Of the roughly 400 genotyped donors, about 84% fell in the genetic ancestry cluster associated with self-reported Caucasian donors. The study aimed to test whether cataloging public T cell receptors could reveal signatures of past pathogen exposure. The study profiled the T cell repertoires of around 700 subjects by immunosequencing and related them to cytomegalovirus serostatus. Besides the first cohort of around 700 subjects, a separate validation cohort made up of around 120 different subjects was used. To predict cytomegalovirus infection status, the study combined high-throughput TCR immunosequencing, statistical association of individual TCRs with disease status, and machine learning. A later analysis re-analyzed previously published TCR beta repertoires from hundreds of donors and added high-resolution HLA genotyping to study TCR occurrence patterns. In the later analysis, no new phenotypic data were used to find candidate immune exposures; instead, reliance was placed on TCR beta sequences and their occurrence across donors. An earlier analysis of several hundred of the donors used high-throughput TCR beta sequencing to judge whether each TCR beta V gene segment behaved as functional or pseudogenic. Donor age, sex, ethnicity and CMV serostatus were collected together with the repertoire data. A later genetic analysis took genome-wide SNP genotypes for 398 of the 666 donors and used that subset as a discovery cohort. All discovery cohort repertoires had been generated using a single sequencing platform. HLA typing covered class I and class II loci at four-digit resolution. The number of typed donors differed by locus: roughly 629-640 for A, B, C, DRB1 and DQB1; approximately 520 for DQA1; approximately 610 for DPA1; and about 450 for DPB1. Several DR-DQ haplotypes were handled as single units for association and clustering because linkage in the cohort was strong. Among 350 to 400 genotyped donors of the cohort, an average of about 240,000 unique TCR beta nucleotide sequences were sequenced per donor, roughly 18% of them non-productive.

Points the paper makes about the study in general: Most TCR sequences were observed very rarely across donors, whereas some public TCRs were present in many individuals. In the study, around 160 TCR beta chains were listed as associated with cytomegalovirus. Strong co-occurrence of HLA alleles, especially DR and DQ, made assigning TCR associations to individual alleles difficult. In a later analysis, HLA-associated TCR beta chains were found to be more clonally expanded and to have lower generation probabilities than equally common non-associated chains. In a later analysis, most CMV-associated TCR beta chains were found to appear HLA-restricted, with HLA associations seemingly driven largely by CMV exposure. The classifier was reported to diagnose cytomegalovirus status with high specificity and sensitivity in both the original and validation cohorts. In a later analysis, several top co-occurrence clusters were reported to appear linked to parvovirus B19, influenza, CMV and Epstein-Barr virus. A further reported finding was that TCR beta sequences accurately predicted the HLA-A and HLA-B alleles for most subjects in the first cohort. Specific HLA alleles were associated with roughly 16,000 TCR beta sequences at a false discovery rate of 0.05 in a later analysis. In a later genetic analysis, a missense DCLRE1C variant was associated with V-gene and J-gene trimming of TCR beta chains, and the association was replicated in an independent cohort. Sequencing depth was assumed to be roughly uniform across donors in the presence/absence analyses, though that assumption may not hold. A group of highly shared sequence variants was considered likely to be a technical artifact of the sequencing pipeline. Because some donors lacked HLA typing at each locus, the association tests relied only on the typed subset. In a later analysis, the rate of TCR association differed among HLA loci, with DRB1 alleles having the most associated TCRs and HLA-C alleles having the fewest. An earlier analysis of 587 of the donors showed that most TCR beta V segments appeared in productive rearrangements either about 87% or about 30% of the time, which broadly matched IMGT annotations. The authors suggested that the approach could potentially be extended to other disease states and immunological phenotypes. According to a later genetic analysis, donors in an Asian-associated ancestry cluster had fewer N-insertions in productive TCRs than the approximately 670-donor mean. For the cohort, immune exposure information was limited to CMV serostatus. Only TCR beta chains were sequenced in this cohort, and the absence of alpha or paired-chain data limited detectable features. In vitro tests confirmed that a few of the cytomegalovirus-associated TCR beta chains recognize cytomegalovirus antigens. The earlier analysis of 587 of the donors excluded around 17 rarely observed V segments, including chromosome 9 orphons, because counts were too low. Some IMGT-functional V segments, including TRBV6-2 and TRBV6-3, could not be distinguished by the 87-base-pair reads and were therefore excluded. Correlated functional status among segregating V segments might be attributable to linkage disequilibrium, but an unknown experimental factor could not be ruled out.

The cohort was made up of roughly 670 healthy bone marrow donors. Cohort members were all nominally healthy when sampled, although unrecorded immune exposures were likely present. The donor was CMV seropositive and was included in the group of 250 to 300 seropositive cohort members. Each donor provided a peripheral blood sample, and peripheral blood mononuclear cells were used for TCR beta sequencing. Genomic DNA extraction from the blood cell samples was performed with the Qiagen DNeasy Blood Extraction Kit. This clone was found once. What antigen it recognizes has not been identified. No base-level quality is on record; no much larger clone is a single base apart. Library preparation was by the immunoSEQ multiplex PCR assay. The multiplex PCR relied on a mix of 60 forward primers for TCR Vbeta segments and 13 reverse primers for TCR Jbeta segments. The CDR3 region of rearranged TCR beta genes was amplified from genomic DNA by a multiplex PCR assay. On the Illumina HiSeq System, the amplified TCR beta libraries were sequenced as 87-base-pair reads. As for the authors' bioinformatics: In a later analysis, tens of millions of unique TCR beta chains were counted across the approximately 640 repertoires, and roughly 10 million of these chains were shared by at least two donors. Raw reads were error-corrected and collapsed into unique sequences with a nearest-neighbor algorithm that merged closely related sequences to remove PCR and sequencing errors. CDR3 sequences were aligned to IMGT reference sequences to assign V, D and J gene segments. For a sequence to be retained, a match of at least six nucleotides was required to both a V gene segment and a J gene segment. A rearrangement counted as productive if the CDR3 had no stop codons and remained in frame with V and J, and every other rearrangement counted as non-productive. CDR3 was defined according to IMGT convention as the region running from the second conserved V-encoded cysteine to the conserved J-encoded phenylalanine. In an earlier analysis of roughly 580 of the donors, sequences lacking an unambiguous match to a single V gene segment were excluded. In an earlier analysis of approximately 550 of the donors, V segments were called functional above 56.7% productive rearrangements and were called segregating when the between-donor standard deviation exceeded 5%. A statistical classification framework was developed to diagnose cytomegalovirus status using the catalog of TCR beta chain sequences. V and J gene assignment, in a later analysis, came from comparing TCR nucleotide sequences with IMGT/GENE-DB human TR gene sequences. The TCRdist pipeline was used in a later analysis to assign CDR3 sequences and most-parsimonious VDJ recombination scenarios. A later analysis defined each TCR beta chain by its CDR3 amino acid sequence plus V-gene family, and excluded reads lacking a unique V-gene family. As a way to deal with suspected cross-contamination and a sequencing artifact, a later analysis dropped roughly 600 nucleotide sequences that were highly shared and had low generation probability. In a later analysis, a clonal expansion index for each public chain was calculated from normalized within-repertoire ranks of inferred template counts. In a later analysis, generation probabilities were computed using a VDJ recombination model fitted to out-of-frame rearrangements, and the results were checked against IGoR. Hypergeometric tests were used in a later analysis to score TCR-TCR, TCR-HLA and TCR-CMV co-occurrence, with a repertoire-size bias correction applied to the TCR pairs. In a later analysis, false discovery rates were estimated by permuting HLA or CMV assignments 20 times. In a later analysis, co-occurring TCRs were grouped with DBSCAN, and TCRdist sequence similarity was added when clustering was performed within HLA-allele-positive subsets. For co-occurrence clustering, repertoires with fewer than 30,000 or more than 120,000 public chains were excluded, along with several repertoires with anomalous nucleotide sharing. In its TCRdb copy, this immuneACCESS table keeps in-frame sequences only and misses some clones. Where compared with another copy, unresolved V genes explain less than half of these, and the others have no known cause. That table supplies the V and J calls and clone size; D and trimming were determined from the DNA. For this sample the table gives some 100,000 clones, of which about four fifths were detected only once. The top ten hold about 3.6% of the sample.

For this chain, trimming is 3 bases at the V end and 5 bases at the J end, and the number of junction bases without a gene match is 3. From its cysteine to its phenylalanine, the CDR3 spans 13 amino acids. The DNA shown is the 39-base CDR3, in frame from base 1. Reading the germline V gene gives CDR1 SGHTA and CDR2 FQGNSA. Rearrangement joined TRBV7-2 to TRBJ2-5; 7 of the junction bases match TRBD2. This receptor was identified in a male donor in good health and CMV-seropositive. The sample was PBMCs. The CDR3 in this case is CASSFRGGETQYF. In nucleotide form, the sequence is TGTGCCAGCAGCTTTCGGGGAGGGGAGACCCAGTACTTC.